These T cell receptor beta chains were read from a single sample in a study of shared clonotypes between healthy human individuals. The table came from immunoSEQ multiplex PCR; TCRdb's copy has only in-frame clones and leaves some out. The profile covers a few million clones, with around nine tenths appearing a single time and about 0.13% taken by the ten largest. Sequencing input: naive CD4+ T cells sorted from blood. All receptors come from a man between 18 and 35 years old in good health. Each CDR3 is given with its conserved first and last residue. The D gene is left open where the match is weak. Clone size is given for some rows only: seen once, a few or many times, or a class if the clone is expanded.

d_call	v_call	j_call	clone_size	cdr3_nt	cdr3_aa
.	TRBV5-6	TRBJ1-6	.	TGTGCCAGCAGCCAGGAGACAAATTCACCCCTCCACTTT	CASSQETNSPLHF
TRBD1	TRBV4-2	TRBJ2-7	.	TGTGCCAGCAGCCAAGCCTCCTCCGGGACAGTCGGTAGGGGCGAGCAGTACTTC	CASSQASSGTVGRGEQYF
TRBD1	TRBV30	TRBJ2-7	.	TGTGCCTACGAGGGACAGTCCTACGAGCAGTACTTC	CAYEGQSYEQYF
.	TRBV5-1	TRBJ2-5	.	TGCGCCAGCACCCCGGCCGGGAAACAAGAGACCCAGTACTTC	CASTPAGKQETQYF
.	TRBV11-2	TRBJ1-2	.	TGTGCCAGCAGCTTAGAGTGGGTGACAGGTCAGGGCTACACCTTC	CASSLEWVTGQGYTF
.	TRBV5-1	TRBJ2-5	.	TGCGCCACCACTCAAGCCCAGGAAATTCAAGAGACCCAGTACTTC	CATTQAQEIQETQYF
.	TRBV19	TRBJ1-4	.	TGTGCCAGCAGGGCCCTTAATGAAAAACTGTTTTTT	CASRALNEKLFF
.	TRBV18	TRBJ2-2	.	TGTGCCAGCTCACCACCTCTCGGGGGCTTAACCGGGGAGCTGTTTTTT	CASSPPLGGLTGELFF
TRBD1	TRBV19	TRBJ2-4	.	TGTGCCAGTAGTATAGCCCCGACAGGGAACGCCAAAAACATTCAGTACTTC	CASSIAPTGNAKNIQYF
TRBD1	TRBV10-3	TRBJ1-1	.	TGTGCCATCGGGACAGGGATCACTGAAGCTTTCTTT	CAIGTGITEAFF
.	TRBV2	TRBJ2-7	.	TGTGCCAGCAGGGACGAAGGCTACGAGCAGTACTTC	CASRDEGYEQYF
TRBD2	TRBV27	TRBJ2-2	once	TGTGCCAGCAGTTCAGTTCGACTAGCGGGGACCGGGGAGCTGTTTTTT	CASSSVRLAGTGELFF
.	TRBV7-2	TRBJ2-1	.	TGTGCCAGCAGCTTAGCGGGGACGAGCTCCTACAATGAGCAGTTCTTC	CASSLAGTSSYNEQFF
.	TRBV27	TRBJ2-2	.	TGTGCCAGCAGTTTATCCCCCATCGCCGGGGAGCTGTTTTTT	CASSLSPIAGELFF
.	TRBV21-1	TRBJ1-1	once	TGTGCCAGCAGGGGGGGCCAGCGGGGAACCACTGAAGCTTTCTTT	CASRGGQRGTTEAFF
.	TRBV5-1	TRBJ1-3	.	TGCGCCAGCAGCTTGCGGGGGGCCGGAGGAAACACCATATATTTT	CASSLRGAGGNTIYF
.	TRBV4-1	TRBJ2-7	.	TGCGCCAGCAGCCAGATGACATCGACGGGGCAGTACTTC	CASSQMTSTGQYF
.	TRBV5-1	TRBJ2-1	.	TGCGCCAGCAGCCACACACAACTCTTGGACAATGAGCAGTTCTTC	CASSHTQLLDNEQFF
.	TRBV13	TRBJ1-3	.	TGTGCCAGCAAATTCCCAGGGGTCGGAAACACCATATATTTT	CASKFPGVGNTIYF
.	TRBV6-1	TRBJ1-1	.	TGTGCCAGCAGTGATAACAGGGCACGGGAAGCTTTCTTT	CASSDNRAREAFF
.	TRBV4-1	TRBJ2-3	.	TGCGCCAGCAGCCAAGACCCCCCAACAGACATCGTATTTCTTGGTACGCAGTATTTT	CASSQDPPTDIVFLGTQYF
.	TRBV6-4	TRBJ2-3	.	TGTGCCAGCAGTGATCACGGAGATACGCAGTATTTT	CASSDHGDTQYF
.	TRBV6-6	TRBJ1-1	.	TGTGCCAGCAGTTACTCGAGTAGGGGCACTGAAGCTTTCTTT	CASSYSSRGTEAFF
TRBD1	TRBV19	TRBJ1-5	.	TGTGCCAGTAGTATTGGGGACAGGGAAAGGCAGCCCCAGCATTTT	CASSIGDRERQPQHF
TRBD2	TRBV12-5	TRBJ2-3	.	TGTGCTAGTCGGACTAGCGGAACCCTTGACCCGGAACAGCCAGATACGCAGTATTTT	CASRTSGTLDPEQPDTQYF
.	TRBV2	TRBJ2-7	.	TGTGCCAGCAGTGGAGCTTACGAGCAGTACTTC	CASSGAYEQYF
TRBD1	TRBV7-2	TRBJ1-4	.	TGTGCCAGCAGCCCCAGAACAGGGGCGGCTAATGAAAAACTGTTTTTT	CASSPRTGAANEKLFF
.	TRBV7-6	TRBJ1-3	.	TGTGCCAGCAGCGCCGCCCAGGGGACGGTAGGAAACACCATATATTTT	CASSAAQGTVGNTIYF
TRBD2	TRBV9	TRBJ2-5	.	TGTGCCAGCAGCGTAGCTGGCCTAGCGGGATTCCAAGAGACCCAGTACTTC	CASSVAGLAGFQETQYF
.	TRBV2	TRBJ2-7	.	TGTGCCAGCAGCGCCCTGCCCAACTCCGAGCAGTACTTC	CASSALPNSEQYF
.	TRBV5-5	TRBJ1-4	.	TGTGCCAGCAGCTTTTTACAGGGAGGTGAAAAACTGTTTTTT	CASSFLQGGEKLFF
.	TRBV29-1	TRBJ2-5	.	TGCAGCGTTGAAACTGGGGGGACCCAGTACTTC	CSVETGGTQYF
.	TRBV20-1	TRBJ2-5	.	TGCAGTGCTAGGCCTCTAGAGACCCAGTACTTC	CSARPLETQYF
TRBD1	TRBV7-9	TRBJ2-1	.	TGTGCCAGCAGCTTAGTTCCTACAGGGGTGCATGAGCAGTTCTTC	CASSLVPTGVHEQFF
TRBD1	TRBV7-9	TRBJ2-2	.	TGTGCCAGTAACAGGGGGAGCACCGGGGAGCTGTTTTTT	CASNRGSTGELFF
TRBD1	TRBV28	TRBJ2-7	.	TGTGCCAGCAGTTTATCCGGGCAGGGGGCCTTTTACGAGCAGTACTTC	CASSLSGQGAFYEQYF
.	TRBV7-2	TRBJ1-5	.	TGTGCCAGCAGCTTAGCGGGTCGGAATAGCAATCAGCCCCAGCATTTT	CASSLAGRNSNQPQHF
TRBD1	TRBV28	TRBJ1-6	.	TGTGCCAGCGGACCGCGGGACAGGGCAATTTCACCCCTCCACTTT	CASGPRDRAISPLHF
.	TRBV7-2	TRBJ2-5	.	TGTGCCAGCAGCTTACGGGCCGGGACGCGAGGGACCCAGTACTTC	CASSLRAGTRGTQYF
TRBD2	TRBV9	TRBJ2-6	.	TGTGCCAGCAGCGCTCCGGGACTAGCGGGGTCTGGGGCCAACGTCCTGACTTTC	CASSAPGLAGSGANVLTF
.	TRBV11-2	TRBJ2-3	.	TGTGCCAGCGGACGGGGCACAGATACGCAGTATTTT	CASGRGTDTQYF
TRBD1	TRBV27	TRBJ2-2	.	TGTGCCAGCAGTCCCATCCTTCTTCGTATAACAGGGGGCAAAAGGGACACCGGGGAGCTGTTTTTT	CASSPILLRITGGKRDTGELFF
.	TRBV10-3	TRBJ1-4	.	TGTGCCATCGGCCAACAGGGATCAACTAATGAAAAACTGTTTTTT	CAIGQQGSTNEKLFF
.	TRBV28	TRBJ2-7	.	TGTGCCAGCAGCCTCGAGACAGGCTCCTACGAGCAGTACTTC	CASSLETGSYEQYF
TRBD1	TRBV18	TRBJ2-7	.	TGTGCCAGCTCACCCGGACAGGCGCCCTACGAGCAGTACTTC	CASSPGQAPYEQYF